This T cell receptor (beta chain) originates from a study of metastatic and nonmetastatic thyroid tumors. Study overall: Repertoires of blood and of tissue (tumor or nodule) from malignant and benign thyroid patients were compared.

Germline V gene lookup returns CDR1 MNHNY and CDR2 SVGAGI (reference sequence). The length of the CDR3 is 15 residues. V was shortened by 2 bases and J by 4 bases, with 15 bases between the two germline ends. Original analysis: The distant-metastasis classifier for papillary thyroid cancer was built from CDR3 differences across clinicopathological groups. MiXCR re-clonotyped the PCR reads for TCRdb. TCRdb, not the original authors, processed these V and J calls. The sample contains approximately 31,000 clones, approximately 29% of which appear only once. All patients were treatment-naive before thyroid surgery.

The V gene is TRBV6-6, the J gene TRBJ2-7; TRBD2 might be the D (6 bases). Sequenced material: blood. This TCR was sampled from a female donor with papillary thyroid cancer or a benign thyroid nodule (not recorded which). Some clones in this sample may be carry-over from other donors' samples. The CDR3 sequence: CASSYQEGDAYEQYF. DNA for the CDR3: TGTGCCAGCAGTTACCAGGAGGGAGATGCTTACGAGCAGTACTTC.